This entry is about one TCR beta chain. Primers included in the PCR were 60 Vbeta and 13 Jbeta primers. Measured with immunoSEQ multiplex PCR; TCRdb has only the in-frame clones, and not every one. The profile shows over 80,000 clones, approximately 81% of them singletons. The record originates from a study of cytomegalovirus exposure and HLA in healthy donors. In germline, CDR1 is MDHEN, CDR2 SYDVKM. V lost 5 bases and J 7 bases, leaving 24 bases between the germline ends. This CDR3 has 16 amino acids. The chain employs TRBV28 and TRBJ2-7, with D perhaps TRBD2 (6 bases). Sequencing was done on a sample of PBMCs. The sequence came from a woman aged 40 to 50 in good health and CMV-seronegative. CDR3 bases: TGTGCCAGCAGTGCCCCGAGTAGCGGAATATCAGGAGAGCAGTACTTC. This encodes CASSAPSSGISGEQYF. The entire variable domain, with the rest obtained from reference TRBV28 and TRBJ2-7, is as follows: DVKVTQSSRYLVKRTGEKVFLECVQDMDHENMFWYRQDPGLGLRLIYFSYDVKMKEKGDIPEGYSVSREKKERFSLILESASTNQTSMYLCASSAPSSGISGEQYFGPGTRLTVT.